This passage covers 2 T cell receptor beta chains from one sample sequenced in a study of T cells in pancreatic ductal adenocarcinoma. No neoadjuvant therapy was given to the selected pancreatic ductal adenocarcinoma patients before their surgery. Produced via immunoSEQ multiplex PCR; TCRdb's table is partial and in-frame only. Counted here are around 100,000 clones, about 95% occurring once; the ten biggest clones make up roughly 3.1%. Material for sequencing was PBMCs. These receptors were taken from a human donor with pancreatic ductal adenocarcinoma.

This rearrangement joins TRBV7-2 to TRBJ2-1; possibly TRBD2 for D (5 bases). This CDR3 is 15 amino acids long. CDR1 and CDR2 (germline): SGHTA, FQGNSA. The germline V and J ends were trimmed by 6 bases and 3 bases, with 15 bases remaining between them. The CDR3 DNA is TGTGCCAGCAGTCTCAGCGGCAACCTCTACAATGAGCAGTTCTTC. Its translation: CASSLSGNLYNEQFF.

V and J are TRBV30 and TRBJ1-5; a weak D match, TRBD1 (5 bases). There are 12 residues in the CDR3. The V gene lost 2 bases and the J gene lost 10 bases, with 12 bases spanning the gap. Per germline, CDR1 GTSNPN and CDR2 SVGIG (reference sequence). CDR3 nucleotide sequence: TGTGCCTGGAGTACCCCGGGGGGTCCCCAGCATTTT. Translated, it gives CAWSTPGGPQHF. The whole variable domain, remainder taken from reference TRBV30 and TRBJ1-5, is SQTIHQWPATLVQPVGSPLSLECTVEGTSNPNLYWYRQAAGRGLQLLFYSVGIGQISSEVPQNLSASRPQDRQFILSSKKLLLSDSGFYLCAWSTPGGPQHFGDGTRLSIL.